Following are 9 T cell receptor beta chains from one sample sequenced in a study of blood T cell repertoires in COVID-19. Clones were read by immunoSEQ multiplex PCR, and TCRdb kept only the in-frame ones, dropping some. Among about 480,000 clones, 70% to 90% were seen once, and the ten largest hold roughly 1.9%. Source material: PBMCs or T cells enriched from blood (not recorded which). These receptors all stem from a woman aged 18-29 years with acute COVID-19.

The chain carries TRBV6-5 and TRBJ2-7; D possibly corresponds to TRBD1 (5 bases). Trimming pared 2 bases from V and 5 bases from J, leaving 13 bases between. The CDR3 loop spans 14 amino acids. The germline V gene encodes CDR1 MNHEY and CDR2 SVGAGI. The CDR3 protein is CASSYNRQGHEQYF. In DNA, the CDR3 is TGTGCCAGCAGTTACAACAGGCAGGGCCACGAGCAGTACTTC.

This rearrangement joins TRBV5-1 to TRBJ2-1, with 10 bases matching TRBD2. Germline V lookup: CDR1 SGHRS, CDR2 YFSETQ. V trimming: 1 base; J trimming: 8 bases; junction bases outside the gene matches: 6. This CDR3 comprises 15 residues. The CDR3 DNA is TGCGCCAGCAGCTTGACAGCGGGGGGGCGTGATGAGCAGTTCTTC. Protein product: CASSLTAGGRDEQFF.

V is TRBV21-1 and J is TRBJ1-6; the D segment call TRBD1 is taken from the table without a DNA check. TRBV21-1 represents a pseudogene. The CDR3 is 17 amino acids. In nucleotides, the CDR3 is TGTGCCAGCAGCAAAGTTAGGGGATTACCCTATAATTCACCCCTCCACTTT. This codes for CASSKVRGLPYNSPLHF.

This chain links TRBV24-1 with TRBJ2-7; D gene unclear. Germline V gives CDR1 KGHDR, CDR2 SFDVKD. With 11 bases removed from V and 0 bases from J, the gap between germline ends came to 7 bases. The CDR3 spans 11 residues. The CDR3 loop is CAITSSYEQYF. The CDR3 DNA follows: TGTGCCATAACAAGCTCCTACGAGCAGTACTTC.

The chain couples TRBV10-2 to TRBJ1-1, with 9 bases that match TRBD1. V lost 10 bases, J lost 3 bases, and 18 bases stayed unmatched. Germline lookup yields CDR1 WSHSY and CDR2 SAAADI. The CDR3 is 17 amino acids. The CDR3: CATLMTPRDRVDTEAFF. The DNA of the CDR3 is TGCGCCACCCTAATGACCCCCCGGGACAGGGTGGACACTGAAGCTTTCTTT.

The chain employs TRBV28 and TRBJ1-2, with TRBD1 as a possible D gene (6 bases). The V gene lost 6 bases and the J gene lost 6 bases, with 20 bases spanning the gap. Germline V gives CDR1 MDHEN, CDR2 SYDVKM. The CDR3 spans 15 residues. DNA for the CDR3: TGTGCCAGCAGGTACGAGCGGACAGAGGTGGATGGCTACACCTTC. Translating it yields CASRYERTEVDGYTF.

V is TRBV7-8 and J is TRBJ1-1, with 7 bases that match TRBD1. Looked up from germline, CDR1 is SGHVS and CDR2 is FQNEAQ. The trim removed 3 bases at V and 1 base at J, leaving 2 bases unmatched. The CDR3 extends over 14 amino acids. CDR3 loop: CASSLRDRNTEAFF. The DNA of the CDR3 is TGTGCCAGCAGCTTGCGGGACAGGAACACTGAAGCTTTCTTT.

The chain employs TRBV2 and TRBJ1-2; 7 bases align to TRBD1. This CDR3 is 15 amino acids long. V shed 5 bases, J shed 1 base, and the junction held 7 bases outside the gene matches. Per germline, CDR1 SNHLY and CDR2 FYNNEI. In nucleotides, the CDR3 is TGTGCCAGCAGTCTCCGGGACAGACTTAACTATGGCTACACCTTC. Amino acids: CASSLRDRLNYGYTF.

This sequence joins TRBV2 and TRBJ2-2; no definite D call. Trimming cost V 2 bases and J 8 bases, with 15 bases left between them. This CDR3 region has 15 residues. Germline CDR1 is SNHLY and CDR2 is FYNNEI. CDR3 DNA: TGTGCCAGCAGTGAAAGGCATCTAGTGTTAGGGGAGCTGTTTTTT. Protein product: CASSERHLVLGELFF.